A selection of T cell receptor beta chains follows, all from one sample in a study of monozygotic twins with inflammatory bowel disease. TCRdb re-called the 5' RACE reads and shows each CDR3 protein once, DNA omitted. The sample table sets out approximately 120,000 distinct CDR3 sequences. Sequenced material: blood. Receptor source: a human donor with ulcerative colitis or Crohn's disease, or a healthy co-twin of an affected twin (not recorded which). Both conserved end residues are part of each CDR3. Size is omitted from some rows. Given values are once, few, many or a class for expanded clones.

cdr3_aa v_call clone_size j_call
CASSLGGTGTYF TRBV7-9 - TRBJ2-3
CASSSGTVLAKNIQYF TRBV5-1 - TRBJ2-4
CASSYNPLAGDGYTF TRBV6-5 - TRBJ1-2
CASSIVTGSGEQFF TRBV7-7 - TRBJ2-1
CASSLPSGGSPLHF TRBV5-6 - TRBJ1-6
CASSFEGDDTEAFF TRBV12-3/TRBV12-4 - TRBJ1-1
CASSEWSSGNTIYF TRBV5-1 - TRBJ1-3
CASSQDPWRKETQYF TRBV4-3 - TRBJ2-5
CASTLAGYSGANVLTF TRBV27 - TRBJ2-6
CASPAGSGELFF TRBV7-3 - TRBJ2-2
CASSLDGSGSYEQYF TRBV5-4 - TRBJ2-7
CASGTGSGNTIYF TRBV2 - TRBJ1-3
CASSLFGTGDQPQHF TRBV7-9 - TRBJ1-5
CASSDEQVLTYEQYF TRBV10-2 - TRBJ2-7
CASSLDGTSTDTQYF TRBV7-9 - TRBJ2-3
CASSGTGDDNEQFF TRBV5-1 - TRBJ2-1
CASSSRGEKLFF TRBV7-9 - TRBJ1-4
CASSRGHLVGTQPQHF TRBV5-5 - TRBJ1-5
CSAWHRAYNEQFF TRBV20-1 - TRBJ2-1
CATSDHDYEQYF TRBV24-1 - TRBJ2-7
CASSQTSEQYF TRBV12-3/TRBV12-4 - TRBJ2-7
CASSAPTGENSPLHF TRBV25-1 - TRBJ1-6
CASSLVIGGTQYF TRBV11-3 - TRBJ2-5
CASSLLTGANEQFF TRBV7-9 - TRBJ2-1
CASSQGNRGTQYF TRBV7-7 - TRBJ2-5
CSAPSPLLAGAPYEQYF TRBV20-1 - TRBJ2-7
CASSRQGRQEQFF TRBV6-5 - TRBJ2-1
CSAPKDGYRNTEAFF TRBV20-1 - TRBJ1-1
CAITQVMNTEAFF TRBV10-3 - TRBJ1-1
CASLGGPYNEQFF TRBV18 - TRBJ2-1
CASSSRTSGVVYNEQFF TRBV7-2 - TRBJ2-1
CASSPTGTGTNEQFF TRBV5-6 - TRBJ2-1
CASSSGGHSYEQYF TRBV5-5 medium-sized TRBJ2-7
CASSPRTATNEKLFF TRBV18 - TRBJ1-4
CAISEAGQGGSYEQYF TRBV10-3 - TRBJ2-7
CASSNNQQGESEAFF TRBV5-1 - TRBJ1-1
CATVDFPPGTQYF TRBV10-3 - TRBJ2-5
CASSIGTSSEQFF TRBV19 - TRBJ2-1
CASSGTGGGFTGELFF TRBV5-1 - TRBJ2-2
CASSVGGDRGTNEQFF TRBV9 - TRBJ2-1
CSADGGLAGSDNEQFF TRBV20-1 medium-sized TRBJ2-1
CASSPPGQGLNEQFF TRBV7-9 - TRBJ2-1
CATSDRTSGGLYNEQFF TRBV24-1 - TRBJ2-1
CASSKVPNTEAFF TRBV21-1 - TRBJ1-1
CATSDPRDRSEKLFF TRBV24-1 - TRBJ1-4